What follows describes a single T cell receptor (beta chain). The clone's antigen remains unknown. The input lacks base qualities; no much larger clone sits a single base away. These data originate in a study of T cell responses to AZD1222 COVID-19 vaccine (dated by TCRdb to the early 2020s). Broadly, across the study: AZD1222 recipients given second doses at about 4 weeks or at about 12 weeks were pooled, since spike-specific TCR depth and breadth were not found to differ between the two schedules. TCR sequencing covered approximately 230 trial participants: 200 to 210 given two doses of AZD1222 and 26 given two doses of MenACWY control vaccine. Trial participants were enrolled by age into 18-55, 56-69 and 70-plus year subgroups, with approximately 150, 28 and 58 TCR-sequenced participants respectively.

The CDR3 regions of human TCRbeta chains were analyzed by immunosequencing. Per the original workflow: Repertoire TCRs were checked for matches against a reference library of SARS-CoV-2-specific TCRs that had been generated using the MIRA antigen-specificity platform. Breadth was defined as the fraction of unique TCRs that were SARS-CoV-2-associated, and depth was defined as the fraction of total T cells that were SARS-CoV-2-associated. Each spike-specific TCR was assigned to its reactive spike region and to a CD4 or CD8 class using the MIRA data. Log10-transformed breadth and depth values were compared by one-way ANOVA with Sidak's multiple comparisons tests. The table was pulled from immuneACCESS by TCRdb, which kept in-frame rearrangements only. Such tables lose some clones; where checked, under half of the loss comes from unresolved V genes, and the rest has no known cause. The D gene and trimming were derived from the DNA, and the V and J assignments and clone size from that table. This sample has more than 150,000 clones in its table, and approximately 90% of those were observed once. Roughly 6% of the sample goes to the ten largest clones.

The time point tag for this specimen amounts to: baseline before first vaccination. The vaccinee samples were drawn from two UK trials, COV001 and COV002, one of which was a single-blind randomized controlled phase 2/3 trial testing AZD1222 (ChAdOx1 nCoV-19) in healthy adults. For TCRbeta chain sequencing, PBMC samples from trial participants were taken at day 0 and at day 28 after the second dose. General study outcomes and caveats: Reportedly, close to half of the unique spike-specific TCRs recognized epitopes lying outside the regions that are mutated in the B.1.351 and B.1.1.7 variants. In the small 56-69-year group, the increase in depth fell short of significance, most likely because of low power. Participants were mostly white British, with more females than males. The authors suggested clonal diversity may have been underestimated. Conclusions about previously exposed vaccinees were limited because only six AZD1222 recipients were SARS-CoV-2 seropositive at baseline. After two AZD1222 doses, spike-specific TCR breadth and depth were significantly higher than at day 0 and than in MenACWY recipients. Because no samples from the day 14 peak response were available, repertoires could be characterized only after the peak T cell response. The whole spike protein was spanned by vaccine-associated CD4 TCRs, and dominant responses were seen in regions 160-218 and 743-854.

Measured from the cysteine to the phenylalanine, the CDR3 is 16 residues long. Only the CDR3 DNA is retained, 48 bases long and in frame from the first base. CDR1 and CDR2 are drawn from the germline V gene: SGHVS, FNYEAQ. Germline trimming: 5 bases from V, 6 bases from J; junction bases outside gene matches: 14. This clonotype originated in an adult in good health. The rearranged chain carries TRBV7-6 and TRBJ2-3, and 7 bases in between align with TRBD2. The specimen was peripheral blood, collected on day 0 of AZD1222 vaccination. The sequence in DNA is TGTGCCAGCAGCCAGGGCGGGAGAAGGAGGACGGATACGCAGTATTTT. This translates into CASSQGGRRRTDTQYF.